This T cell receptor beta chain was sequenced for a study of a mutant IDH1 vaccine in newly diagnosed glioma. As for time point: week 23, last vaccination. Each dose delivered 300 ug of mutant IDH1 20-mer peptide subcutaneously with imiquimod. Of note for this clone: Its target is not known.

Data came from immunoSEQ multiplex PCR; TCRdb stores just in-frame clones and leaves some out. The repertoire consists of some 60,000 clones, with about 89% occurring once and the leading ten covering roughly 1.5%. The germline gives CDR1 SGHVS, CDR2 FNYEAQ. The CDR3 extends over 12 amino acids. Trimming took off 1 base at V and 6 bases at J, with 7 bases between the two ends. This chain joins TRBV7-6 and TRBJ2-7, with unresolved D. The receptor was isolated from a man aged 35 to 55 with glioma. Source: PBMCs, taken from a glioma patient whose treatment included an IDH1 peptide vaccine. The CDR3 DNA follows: TGTGCCAGCAGCTTAGGTGGGCGCGAGCAGTACTTC. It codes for CASSLGGREQYF.